A selection of T cell receptor beta chains follows, all from one sample in a study of blood T cell repertoires in COVID-19. Profiling relied on immunoSEQ multiplex PCR, and the TCRdb table lists in-frame clones only, not all of them. The profile covers tens of thousands of clones, with roughly 72% appearing a single time and more than 4.5% taken by the ten largest. Sample: peripheral blood. The receptors stem from a woman between 65 and 79 years old with COVID-19, enrolled during active disease. Each CDR3 is given with its conserved first and last residue. Fields, in order: D gene, J gene, clone size, V gene, CDR3 protein, CDR3 DNA. The D gene is left open where the match is weak. Expanded clones get a size class; other rows say once, few or many, or leave the size out.

>TRBD2|TRBJ2-3|-|TRBV7-2
CASSRRLAGGSTDTQYF
TGTGCCAGCAGCCGTAGACTAGCGGGAGGGAGCACAGATACGCAGTATTTT
>-|TRBJ1-6|large|TRBV6-5
CASTWRTDNSPLHF
TGTGCCAGCACCTGGCGGACAGATAATTCACCCCTCCACTTT
>-|TRBJ1-2|-|TRBV4-1
CASRGPRVSGYTF
TGCGCCAGCAGGGGCCCGAGGGTCTCTGGCTACACCTTC
>-|TRBJ1-4|-|TRBV7-2
CASSLLIGDEKLFF
TGTGCCAGCAGCCTACTAATCGGGGATGAAAAACTGTTTTTT
>-|TRBJ2-7|-|TRBV21-1
CAGLVVGRDHEQYF
TGTGCCGGTCTAGTGGTGGGGCGTGATCACGAGCAGTACTTC
>TRBD2|TRBJ2-2|-|TRBV11-3
CASSLAATSEAGELFF
TGTGCCAGCAGCTTAGCGGCGACTAGCGAGGCCGGGGAGCTGTTTTTT
>-|TRBJ1-5|-|TRBV9
CASSVGSNQPQHF
TGTGCCAGCAGCGTCGGGAGCAATCAGCCCCAGCATTTT
>TRBD2|TRBJ2-2|-|TRBV5-1
CASSLAGLEGPGELFF
TGCGCCAGCAGCTTGGCCGGACTAGAAGGTCCCGGGGAGCTGTTTTTT
>-|TRBJ1-2|few|TRBV6-1
CASSESTGLGGYTF
TGTGCCAGCAGTGAATCGACAGGTCTAGGCGGCTACACCTTC
>TRBD1|TRBJ2-7|medium-sized|TRBV7-6
CASSLVGTGGGEQYF
TGTGCCAGCAGCTTAGTAGGGACAGGGGGGGGTGAGCAGTACTTC
>-|TRBJ2-3|-|TRBV27
CASSLQGGKTDTQYF
TGTGCCAGCAGTTTACAGGGGGGAAAAACAGATACGCAGTATTTT
>-|TRBJ2-5|few|TRBV5-1
CASSLVRRDLTQYF
TGCGCCAGCAGCTTGGTGCGGAGAGATCTGACCCAGTACTTC
>TRBD1|TRBJ1-4|-|TRBV3-1/TRBV3-2
CASSQHSRQGMGVGLFF
TGTGCCAGCAGCCAGCACTCCCGACAGGGTATGGGGGTAGGACTGTTTTTT
>-|TRBJ1-4|few|TRBV5-8
CASSFGVSYEKLFF
TGTGCCAGCAGCTTCGGAGTCTCATATGAAAAACTGTTTTTT
>TRBD1|TRBJ1-1|-|TRBV24-1
CATSDFNDRGSTEAFF
TGTGCCACCAGTGATTTTAACGACAGGGGGAGCACTGAAGCTTTCTTT